Shown below are 16 T cell receptor beta chains from a single sample sequenced in a study of T cell clusters in autoimmune cytopenias. One tube held mixed TRB-A and TRB-B primer pools for touch-down PCR. TCRdb re-called the multiplex PCR reads and gives one entry per CDR3 protein, without DNA. In all, the sample yields around 4,800 distinct CDR3 sequences. Each sample's input was 250 ng genomic DNA, approximately 37,500 genome equivalents. A further study also used this sample, focusing on T cell repertoires in aging, cancer and after chemotherapy.

Sequenced: peripheral blood. These receptors were obtained from a human donor with an autoimmune cytopenia or autoimmune hepatitis (not recorded which).

This chain connects TRBV29-1 to TRBJ1-1; there is no DNA to check the TCRdb D call of TRBD1. This CDR3 contains 12 residues. CDR1 and CDR2 (germline): SQVTM, ANQGSEA. CDR3 sequence: CSAGGGSTEAFF.

The chain links TRBV19 to TRBJ2-5. Germline-derived CDR1 and CDR2 are LNHDA and SQIVND (reference sequence). The length of the CDR3 is 12 residues. The CDR3 is CASSIAEQTQYF.

The V and J genes are TRBV6-5 and TRBJ1-6; TCRdb designates TRBD1, a call that cannot be tested without DNA. Germline V lookup: CDR1 MNHEY, CDR2 SVGAGI. The CDR3 runs 15 residues. CDR3 protein: CASSATGDGFSPLHF.

The chain employs TRBV5-4 and TRBJ2-5; TCRdb selects TRBD1, and the lack of DNA leaves this call unchecked. The CDR3 is 16 amino acids. Germline assignment: CDR1 SGHNT and CDR2 YYREEE (reference sequence). The CDR3 here is CASSLALRGSQETQYF.

This chain's CDR3 is CASSARQETTNEKLFF. V gene TRBV13 combines with J gene TRBJ1-4; the D call from TCRdb, TRBD1, cannot be confirmed without DNA. Germline V CDR1 and CDR2: PRHDT, FYEKMQ (reference sequence). CDR3 length equals 16 residues.

The V and J genes are TRBV11-1 and TRBJ1-1. The germline gives CDR1 SGHAT, CDR2 FQDESV (reference sequence). The length of the CDR3 is 12 residues. CDR3 residues: CASKRGGAEAFF.

V usage is TRBV6-5 and J usage is TRBJ1-2. CDR3 length: 15 amino acids. In germline, CDR1 is MNHEY, CDR2 SVGAGI. CDR3 region: CASSYSGTAGYGYTF.

J is TRBJ2-7 and V is TRBV11-3; the TRBD1 assignment by TCRdb is unverifiable without DNA. From germline, CDR1 is SGHNT and CDR2 YENEEA. CDR3 length: 14 amino acids. The CDR3 spells CASRRAGGSYEQYF.

This clonotype is called medium-sized based on its frequency. V and J are TRBV11-1 and TRBJ2-2; the D gene TCRdb calls, TRBD1, cannot be checked with no DNA. Germline values: CDR1 SGHAT, CDR2 FQDESV (reference sequence). This CDR3 has 15 amino acids. The CDR3 sequence: CASSWTGANTGELFF.

V is TRBV11-3 and J is TRBJ1-1; the TCRdb D gene call, TRBD1, has no DNA to confirm it. Germline CDR1 SGHNT, CDR2 YENEEA. CDR3 length equals 15 residues. This chain's CDR3 is CASSPTGQGYTEAFF.

The chain combines TRBV6-6 with TRBJ2-1. From germline, CDR1 is MNHNY and CDR2 SVGAGI (reference sequence). The CDR3 contains 17 residues. Here the CDR3 reads CASSYWAGFNSYNEQFF.

J is TRBJ2-2 and V is TRBV6-1. Germline V lookup: CDR1 MNHNS, CDR2 SASEGT. The CDR3 consists of 13 residues. This chain's CDR3 is CASSDTVYGELFF.

The rearrangement joins TRBV11-3 to TRBJ2-6. Germline loops: CDR1 SGHNT, CDR2 YENEEA. The CDR3 length is 14 residues. CDR3 residues: CASSLGSGANVLTF.

The chain employs TRBV11-2 and TRBJ2-1. In germline, CDR1 is SGHAT, CDR2 FQNNGV. The CDR3 is 13 residues long. This CDR3 reads CASSLKTSSEQFF.

This chain connects TRBV13 to TRBJ2-5; the TRBD2 assignment by TCRdb is unverifiable without DNA. Germline assignment: CDR1 PRHDT and CDR2 FYEKMQ (reference sequence). The CDR3 loop spans 12 amino acids. The chain's CDR3 is CASSFEGETQYF.

The V gene is TRBV12-3 or TRBV12-4, the J gene TRBJ1-4; without DNA, the TCRdb call of TRBD1 cannot be checked. The CDR3 runs 16 residues. CDR3 in amino acids: CASTPAPGGTNEKLFF.